This note documents a single T cell receptor beta chain sequence. This CDR3 is also generated by other DNA sequences in the sample. Self-reported history from a screening survey and questionnaire set each donor's cohort. This specimen belongs to a study of blood T cell repertoires in COVID-19. TCRdb's table, derived via immunoSEQ multiplex PCR, lists solely in-frame clones and lacks some. The sample yields over 300,000 clones, around 89% seen once. Trimming at V came to 9 bases and at J to 4 bases, leaving 5 bases not matched to a gene. This CDR3 contains 13 residues. This receptor was identified in a woman in her 30s with acute COVID-19. This sequence joins TRBV12-3 or TRBV12-4 and TRBJ1-4, with TRBD1 identical over 7 bases. The specimen was PBMCs or T cells enriched from blood (not recorded which). Here the CDR3 reads CASSRDSNEKLFF. The CDR3 coding sequence is TGTGCCAGTAGCCGGGACAGTAATGAAAAACTGTTTTTT.